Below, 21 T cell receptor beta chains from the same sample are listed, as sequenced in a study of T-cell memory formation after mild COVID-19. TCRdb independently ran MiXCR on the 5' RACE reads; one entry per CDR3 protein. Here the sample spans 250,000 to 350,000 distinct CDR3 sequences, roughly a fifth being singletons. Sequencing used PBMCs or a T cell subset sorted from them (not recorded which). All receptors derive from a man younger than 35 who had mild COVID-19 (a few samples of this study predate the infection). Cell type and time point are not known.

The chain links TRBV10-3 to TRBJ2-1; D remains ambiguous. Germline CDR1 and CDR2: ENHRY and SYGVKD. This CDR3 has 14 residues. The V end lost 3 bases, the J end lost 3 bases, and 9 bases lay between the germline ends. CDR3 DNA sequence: TGTGCCATCAGTGATGGGGTAGTCTACAATGAGCAGTTCTTC. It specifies CAISDGVVYNEQFF.

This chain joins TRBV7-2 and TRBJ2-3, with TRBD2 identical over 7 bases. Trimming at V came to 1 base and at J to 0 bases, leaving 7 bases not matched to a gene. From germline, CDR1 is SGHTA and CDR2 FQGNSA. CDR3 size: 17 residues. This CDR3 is CASSLVASGYSTDTQYF. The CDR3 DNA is TGTGCCAGCAGCTTAGTGGCTAGCGGATATAGCACAGATACGCAGTATTTT.

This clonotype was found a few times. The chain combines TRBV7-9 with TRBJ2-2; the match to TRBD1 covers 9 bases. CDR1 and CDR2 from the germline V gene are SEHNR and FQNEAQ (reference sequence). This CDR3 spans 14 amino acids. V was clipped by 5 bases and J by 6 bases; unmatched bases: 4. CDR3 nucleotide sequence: TGTGCCAGCAGCCCTGGACAGGGGCCCGGGGAGCTGTTTTTT. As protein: CASSPGQGPGELFF. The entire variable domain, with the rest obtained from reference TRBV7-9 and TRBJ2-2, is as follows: DTGVSQNPRHKITKRGQNVTFRCDPISEHNRLYWYRQTLGQGPEFLTYFQNEAQLEKSRLLSDRFSAERPKGSFSTLEIQRTEQGDSAMYLCASSPGQGPGELFFGEGSRLTVL.

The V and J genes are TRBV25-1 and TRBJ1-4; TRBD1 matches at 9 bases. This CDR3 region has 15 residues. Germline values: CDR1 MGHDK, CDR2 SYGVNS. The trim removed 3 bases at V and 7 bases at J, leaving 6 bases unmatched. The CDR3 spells CASSDRQGVFEKLFF. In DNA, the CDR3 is TGTGCCAGCAGTGATCGACAGGGGGTATTTGAAAAACTGTTTTTT.

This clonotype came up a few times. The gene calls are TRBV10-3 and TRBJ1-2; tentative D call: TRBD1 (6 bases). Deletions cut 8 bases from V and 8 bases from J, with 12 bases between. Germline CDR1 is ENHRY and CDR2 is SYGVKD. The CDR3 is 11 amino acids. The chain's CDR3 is CAILGQTGYTF. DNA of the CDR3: TGTGCCATCCTTGGACAGACCGGCTACACCTTC.

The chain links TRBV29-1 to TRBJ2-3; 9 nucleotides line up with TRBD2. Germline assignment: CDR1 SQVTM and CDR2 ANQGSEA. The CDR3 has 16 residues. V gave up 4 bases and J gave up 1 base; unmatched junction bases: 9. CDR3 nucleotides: TGCAGCGTTGCGGGGCGGGGGGGACACGGCACAGATACGCAGTATTTT. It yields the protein CSVAGRGGHGTDTQYF.

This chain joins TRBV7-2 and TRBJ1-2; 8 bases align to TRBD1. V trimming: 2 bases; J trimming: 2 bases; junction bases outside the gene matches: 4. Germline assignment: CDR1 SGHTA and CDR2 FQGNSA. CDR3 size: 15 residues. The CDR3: CASSLTGQANYGYTF. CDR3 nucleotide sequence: TGTGCCAGCAGCTTAACGGGACAGGCAAACTATGGCTACACCTTC. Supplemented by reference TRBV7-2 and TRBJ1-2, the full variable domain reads GAGVSQSPSNKVTEKGKDVELRCDPISGHTALYWYRQSLGQGLEFLIYFQGNSAPDKSGLPSDRFSAERTGGSVSTLTIQRTQQEDSAVYLCASSLTGQANYGYTFGSGTRLTVV.

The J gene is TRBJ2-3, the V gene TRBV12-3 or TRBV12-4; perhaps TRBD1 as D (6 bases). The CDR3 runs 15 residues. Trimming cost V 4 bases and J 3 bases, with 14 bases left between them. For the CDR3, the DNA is TGTGCCAGCAGTTACCGGGTTCAGGGGACAGATACGCAGTATTTT. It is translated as CASSYRVQGTDTQYF.

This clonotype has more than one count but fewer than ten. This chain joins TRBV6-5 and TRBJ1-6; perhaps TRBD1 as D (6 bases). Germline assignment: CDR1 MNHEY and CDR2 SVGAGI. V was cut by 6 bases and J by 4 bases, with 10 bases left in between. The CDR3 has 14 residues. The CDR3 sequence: CASRRQVYNSPLHF. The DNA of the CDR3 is TGTGCCAGCAGGCGACAGGTTTATAATTCACCCCTCCACTTT.

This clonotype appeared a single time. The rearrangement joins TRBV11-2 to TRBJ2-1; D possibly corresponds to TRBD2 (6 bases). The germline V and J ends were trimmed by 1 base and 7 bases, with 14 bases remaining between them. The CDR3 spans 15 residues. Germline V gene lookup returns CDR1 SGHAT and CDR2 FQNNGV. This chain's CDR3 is CASSLGGGVGNEQFF. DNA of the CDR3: TGTGCCAGCAGCTTAGGCGGAGGGGTGGGTAATGAGCAGTTCTTC.

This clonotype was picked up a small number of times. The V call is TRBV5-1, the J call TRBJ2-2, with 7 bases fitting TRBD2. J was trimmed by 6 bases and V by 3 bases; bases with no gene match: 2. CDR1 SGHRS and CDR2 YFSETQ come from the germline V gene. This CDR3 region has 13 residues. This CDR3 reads CASSSGLAGELFF. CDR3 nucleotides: TGCGCCAGCAGCTCTGGACTAGCCGGGGAGCTGTTTTTT.

CDR3 sequence (DNA): TGCAGTGCTCCCATAATTAGCGGGGGGGCAAATGAGCAGTTCTTC. It is translated as CSAPIISGGANEQFF. V is TRBV20-1 and J is TRBJ2-1; 11 bases map to TRBD2. The J segment lost 7 bases and the V segment lost 5 bases, leaving 10 bases of the junction unmatched. The CDR3 consists of 15 residues. Germline V gene sequence: CDR1 DFQATT, CDR2 SNEGSKA (reference sequence).

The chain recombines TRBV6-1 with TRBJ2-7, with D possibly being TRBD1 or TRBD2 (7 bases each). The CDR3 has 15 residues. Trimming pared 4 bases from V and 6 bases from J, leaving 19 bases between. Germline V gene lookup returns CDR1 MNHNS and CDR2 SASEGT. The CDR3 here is CASSAWDSGGGEQYV. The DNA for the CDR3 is TGTGCCAGCAGTGCCTGGGACAGTGGGGGGGGCGAGCAGTACGTC.

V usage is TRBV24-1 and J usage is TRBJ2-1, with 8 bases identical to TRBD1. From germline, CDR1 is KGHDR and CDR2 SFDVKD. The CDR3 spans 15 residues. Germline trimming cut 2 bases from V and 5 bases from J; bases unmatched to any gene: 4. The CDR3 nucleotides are TGTGCCACCAGTGATTCCGGGACAGGTAACAATGAGCAGTTCTTC. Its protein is CATSDSGTGNNEQFF.

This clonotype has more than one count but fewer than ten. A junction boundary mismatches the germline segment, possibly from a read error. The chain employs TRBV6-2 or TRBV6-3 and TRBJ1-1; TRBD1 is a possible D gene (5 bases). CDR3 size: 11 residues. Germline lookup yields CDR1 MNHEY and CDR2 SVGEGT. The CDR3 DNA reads TGTGCCAGCAGTCACCGGGACCAGCGTCTTTTT. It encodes CASSHRDQRLF.

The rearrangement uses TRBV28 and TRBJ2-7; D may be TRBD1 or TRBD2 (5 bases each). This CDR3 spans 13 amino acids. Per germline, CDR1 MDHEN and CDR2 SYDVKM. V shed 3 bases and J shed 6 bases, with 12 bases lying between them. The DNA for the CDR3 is TGTGCCAGCAGTTTCGGCAGGGACGGCGAGCAGTACGTC. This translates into CASSFGRDGEQYV.

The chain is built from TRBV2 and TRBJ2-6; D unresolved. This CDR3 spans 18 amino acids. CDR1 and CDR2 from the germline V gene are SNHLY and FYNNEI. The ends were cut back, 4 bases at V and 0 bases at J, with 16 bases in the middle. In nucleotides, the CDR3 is TGTGCCAGCAGTGTTTTTGGGCCAGGCTACTCTGGGGCCAACGTCCTGACTTTC. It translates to CASSVFGPGYSGANVLTF.

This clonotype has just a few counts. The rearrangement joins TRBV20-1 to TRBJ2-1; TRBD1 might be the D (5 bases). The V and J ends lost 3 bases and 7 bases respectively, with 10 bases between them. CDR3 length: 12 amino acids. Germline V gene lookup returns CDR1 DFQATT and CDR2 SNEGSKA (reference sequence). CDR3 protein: CSARTARNEQFF. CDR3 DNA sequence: TGCAGTGCTAGGACAGCTCGGAATGAGCAGTTCTTC.

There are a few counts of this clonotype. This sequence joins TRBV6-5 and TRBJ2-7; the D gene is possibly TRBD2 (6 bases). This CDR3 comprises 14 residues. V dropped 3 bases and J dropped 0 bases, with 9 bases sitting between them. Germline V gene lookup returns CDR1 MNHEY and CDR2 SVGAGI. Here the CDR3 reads CASSYRGSSYEQYF. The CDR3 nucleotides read TGTGCCAGCAGTTATCGGGGGAGCTCCTACGAGCAGTACTTC.

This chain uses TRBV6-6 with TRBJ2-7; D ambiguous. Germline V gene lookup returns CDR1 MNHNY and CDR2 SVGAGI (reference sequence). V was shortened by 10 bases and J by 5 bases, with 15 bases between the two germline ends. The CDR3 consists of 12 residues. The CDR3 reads CATRGIRDEQYF. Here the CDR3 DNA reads TGTGCCACCCGAGGAATTCGCGACGAGCAGTACTTC.

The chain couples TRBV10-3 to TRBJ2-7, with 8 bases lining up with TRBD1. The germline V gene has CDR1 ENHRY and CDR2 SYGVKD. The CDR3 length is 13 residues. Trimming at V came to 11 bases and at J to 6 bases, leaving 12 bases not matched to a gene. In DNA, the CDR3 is TGTGCCTCTCGGGTTTCGACAGGGGCCGAGCAGTACGTC. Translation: CASRVSTGAEQYV.